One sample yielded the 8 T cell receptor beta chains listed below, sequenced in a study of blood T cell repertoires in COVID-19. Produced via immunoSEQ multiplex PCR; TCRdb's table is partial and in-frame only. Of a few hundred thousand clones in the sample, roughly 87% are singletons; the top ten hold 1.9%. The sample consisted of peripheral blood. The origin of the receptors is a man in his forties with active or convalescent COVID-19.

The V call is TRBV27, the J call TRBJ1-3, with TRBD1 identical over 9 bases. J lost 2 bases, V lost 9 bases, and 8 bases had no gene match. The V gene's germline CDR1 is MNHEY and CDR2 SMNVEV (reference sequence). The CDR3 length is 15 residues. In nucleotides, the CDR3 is TGTGCCAGAAGGGACAGGGAGCGCGCTGGAAACACCATATATTTT. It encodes CARRDRERAGNTIYF.

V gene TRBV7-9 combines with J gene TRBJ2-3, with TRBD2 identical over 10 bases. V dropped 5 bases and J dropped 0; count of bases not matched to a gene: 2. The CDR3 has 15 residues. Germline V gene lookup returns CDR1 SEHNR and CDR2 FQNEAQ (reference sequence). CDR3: CASSPTSGSTDTQYF. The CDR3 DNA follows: TGTGCCAGCAGCCCGACTAGCGGGAGCACAGATACGCAGTATTTT.

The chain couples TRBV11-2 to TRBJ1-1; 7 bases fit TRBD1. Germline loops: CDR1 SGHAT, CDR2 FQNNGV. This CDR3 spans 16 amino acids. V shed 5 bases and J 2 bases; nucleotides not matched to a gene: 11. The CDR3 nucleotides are TGTGCCAGCAGCCACAGGGGTCTCCTTGTAAACACTGAAGCTTTCTTT. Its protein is CASSHRGLLVNTEAFF.

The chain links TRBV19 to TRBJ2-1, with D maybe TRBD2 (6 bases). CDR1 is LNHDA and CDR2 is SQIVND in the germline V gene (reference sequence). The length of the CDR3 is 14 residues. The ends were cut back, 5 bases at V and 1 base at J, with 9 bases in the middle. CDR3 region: CASSDGGSYNEQFF. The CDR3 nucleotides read TGTGCCAGTAGTGACGGGGGTTCCTACAATGAGCAGTTCTTC.

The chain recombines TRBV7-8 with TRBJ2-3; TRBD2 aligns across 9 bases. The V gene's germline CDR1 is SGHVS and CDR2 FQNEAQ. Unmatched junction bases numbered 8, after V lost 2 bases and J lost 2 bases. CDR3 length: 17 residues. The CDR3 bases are TGTGCCAGCAGCTTAAGAGTGACTAGCGGATCCACAGATACGCAGTATTTT. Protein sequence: CASSLRVTSGSTDTQYF.

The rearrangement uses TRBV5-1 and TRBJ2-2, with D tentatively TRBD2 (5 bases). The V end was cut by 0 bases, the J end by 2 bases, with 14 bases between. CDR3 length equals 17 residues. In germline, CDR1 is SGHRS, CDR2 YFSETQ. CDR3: CASSLGTLATNTGELFF. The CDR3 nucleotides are TGCGCCAGCAGCTTGGGGACTCTCGCTACAAACACCGGGGAGCTGTTTTTT. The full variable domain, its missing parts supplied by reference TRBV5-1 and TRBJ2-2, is KAGVTQTPRYLIKTRGQQVTLSCSPISGHRSVSWYQQTPGQGLQFLFEYFSETQRNKGNFPGRFSGRQFSNSRSEMNVSTLELGDSALYLCASSLGTLATNTGELFFGEGSRLTVL.

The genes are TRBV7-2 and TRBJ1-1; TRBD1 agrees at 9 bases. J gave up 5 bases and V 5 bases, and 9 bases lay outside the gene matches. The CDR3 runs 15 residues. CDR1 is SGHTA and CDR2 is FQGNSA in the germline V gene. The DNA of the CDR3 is TGTGCCAGCAGCCCCTGGGGACAGGGAGGTACTGAAGCTTTCTTT. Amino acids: CASSPWGQGGTEAFF.

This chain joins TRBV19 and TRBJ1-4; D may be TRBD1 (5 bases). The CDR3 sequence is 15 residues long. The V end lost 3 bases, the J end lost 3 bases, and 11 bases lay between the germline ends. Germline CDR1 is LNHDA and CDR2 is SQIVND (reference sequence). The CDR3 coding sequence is TGTGCCAGTAGTATCAGCCGGGGGTCTAATGAAAAACTGTTTTTT. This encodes CASSISRGSNEKLFF.